The source of this T cell receptor (beta chain) is a study of blood T cell repertoires in COVID-19. The CDR3 sequence is 18 residues long. CDR1 is GTSNPN, CDR2 SVGIG, per germline (reference sequence). V shed 0 bases and J shed 0 bases, with 18 bases lying between them. Data came from immunoSEQ multiplex PCR; TCRdb stores just in-frame clones and leaves some out. The sample gives approximately 300,000 clones, 89% of which show up once; roughly a tenth is in the top ten. The chain is built from TRBV30 and TRBJ1-3; D gene uncertain. The clonotype originates from a woman aged 25-40 years who had recovered from COVID-19. Sequenced material: PBMCs or T cells enriched from blood (not recorded which). As DNA, the CDR3 is TGTGCCTGGAGTGTGACTAGGACTGTCGGCGGCTCTGGAAACACCATATATTTT. It translates to CAWSVTRTVGGSGNTIYF. The variable domain in full, with the rest retrieved from reference TRBV30 and TRBJ1-3, is SQTIHQWPATLVQPVGSPLSLECTVEGTSNPNLYWYRQAAGRGLQLLFYSVGIGQISSEVPQNLSASRPQDRQFILSSKKLLLSDSGFYLCAWSVTRTVGGSGNTIYFGEGSWLTVV.